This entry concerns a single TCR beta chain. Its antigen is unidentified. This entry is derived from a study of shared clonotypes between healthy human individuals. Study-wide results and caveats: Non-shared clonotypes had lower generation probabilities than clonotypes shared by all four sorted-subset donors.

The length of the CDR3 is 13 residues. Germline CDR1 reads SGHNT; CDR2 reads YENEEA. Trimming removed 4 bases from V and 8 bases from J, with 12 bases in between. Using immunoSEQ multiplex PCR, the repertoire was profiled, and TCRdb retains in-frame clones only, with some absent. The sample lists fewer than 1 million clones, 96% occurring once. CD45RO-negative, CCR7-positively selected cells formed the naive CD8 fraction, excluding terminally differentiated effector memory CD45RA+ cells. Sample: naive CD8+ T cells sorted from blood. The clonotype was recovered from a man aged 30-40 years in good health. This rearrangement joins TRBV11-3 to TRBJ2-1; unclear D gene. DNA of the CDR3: TGTGCCAGCAGCTCAGGCACAGCAGATGAGCAGTTCTTC. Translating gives CASSSGTADEQFF.